This T cell receptor beta chain was observed in a study of OX40 agonist ivuxolimab in advanced cancers. Study information: Earlier anti-PD-1, anti-PD-L1 or anti-CTLA-4 therapy was permitted; roughly 42% had received some.

Enrollment shut out patients with autoimmune disease history or systemic immunosuppression. The study, taken as a whole, reports: Low normalized T-cell clonal expansion was additionally recorded for some nonresponders.

A note on this clone: Its antigen is not identified.

Assay used: immunoSEQ multiplex PCR; TCRdb lists only in-frame clones, some missing. The repertoire holds tens of thousands of clones, 91% seen once, with about 4.8% in the top ten. The CDR3 extends over 11 amino acids. Looked up from germline, CDR1 is MNHNS and CDR2 is SASEGT. V gave up 7 bases and J gave up 4 bases; unmatched junction bases: 0. This specimen consisted of CD4+ or CD8+ T cells sorted from blood, obtained in a trial of the OX40 agonist ivuxolimab. The TCR comes from an adult with an advanced solid tumor such as melanoma, head and neck, liver or kidney cancer. The chain couples TRBV6-1 to TRBJ1-1, with 7 bases matching TRBD1. The CDR3 protein is CASTGGTEAFF. CDR3 DNA: TGTGCCAGCACAGGGGGCACTGAAGCTTTCTTT.